This TCR beta chain appears in the sequencing data of a study of T cell responses to AZD1222 COVID-19 vaccine. Study observations and caveats: Donors skewed white British and female; clonal diversity was possibly underestimated. Repertoire sampling was restricted to post-peak T cell response timepoints.

Comments on this clone: The antigen is unknown.

Libraries were prepared by immunoSEQ multiplex PCR; TCRdb keeps only in-frame clonotypes and omits some of them. The sample has about 140,000 clones, 80% to 95% seen once. Trimming shortened V by 2 bases and J by 10 bases, and 12 bases separated the two germline ends. There are 13 residues in the CDR3. From germline, CDR1 is SGHTA and CDR2 FQGNSA. This TCR was recovered from an adult who received the AZD1222 COVID-19 vaccine. This specimen was peripheral blood, taken 28 days after the second AZD1222 dose. The chain combines TRBV7-2 with TRBJ2-1, with D tentatively TRBD2 (6 bases). The CDR3 region has the DNA TGTGCCAGCAGCTTATTCCAACGGGGGGAGCAGTTCTTC. Amino acid sequence: CASSLFQRGEQFF.